The rows below give T cell receptor beta chains drawn from one sample of a study. TCRdb reanalysed the RT-PCR reads using MiXCR and keeps one entry per CDR3 protein. The repertoire has almost 700,000 distinct CDR3 sequences, approximately 15% of them found once; the top ten carry just over 3.5%. Material: memory CD4+ T cells from blood. The receptors were gathered from a female donor in good health, serving as a healthy control. The CDR3 runs from the conserved cysteine through the conserved F or W. Fields, in order: CDR3 DNA, CDR3 protein, clone size, J gene, V gene, D gene. A D gene is named only where the DNA matches it firmly. Some rows mark clone size as missing; the rest say once, few, many or name a class of expanded clone.

DNA: TGCGCCAGCAGGTGGGGGAACACTGAAGCTTTCTTT; CDR3: CASRWGNTEAFF; size: few; J: TRBJ1-1; V: TRBV5-1; D: NA
DNA: TGTGCCAGCAGTCCCGGACAGGGCGAGACGAACACTGAAGCTTTCTTT; CDR3: CASSPGQGETNTEAFF; size: few; J: TRBJ1-1; V: TRBV11-2; D: TRBD1
DNA: TGTGCCAGCAGTGAAAGGCGTCCTTTAAACACTGAAGCTTTCTTT; CDR3: CASSERRPLNTEAFF; size: once; J: TRBJ1-1; V: TRBV6-1; D: NA
DNA: TGCAGTGCTAGAGAAAGCGGGAGCCACGAGCAGTACTTC; CDR3: CSARESGSHEQYF; size: few; J: TRBJ2-7; V: TRBV20-1; D: TRBD2
DNA: TGTGCCAGCAGACCCCGTCCCGGGACAGGTGCTGGAGAGCAGTACTTC; CDR3: CASRPRPGTGAGEQYF; size: NA; J: TRBJ2-7; V: TRBV27; D: TRBD1
DNA: TGTGCCAGCAGCTTAGATGCGACAGTTGAAGCTTTCTTT; CDR3: CASSLDATVEAFF; size: many; J: TRBJ1-1; V: TRBV7-2; D: NA
DNA: TGCAGTGCTAGTAGAGACACTTACAATGAGCAGTTCTTC; CDR3: CSASRDTYNEQFF; size: many; J: TRBJ2-1; V: TRBV20-1; D: NA
DNA: TGCGCCAGCAGCTTGGCCGGGGTATCGGATTCACCCCTCCACTTT; CDR3: CASSLAGVSDSPLHF; size: few; J: TRBJ1-6; V: TRBV5-1; D: NA
DNA: TGCGCCAGCAGCTTCCAGGGGGCGACCGCAGAAAAACTGTTTTTT; CDR3: CASSFQGATAEKLFF; size: NA; J: TRBJ1-4; V: TRBV5-1; D: TRBD1
DNA: TGCGCCAGCAGGCACCGGGACCCTTACCTCACAGATACGCAGTATTTT; CDR3: CASRHRDPYLTDTQYF; size: NA; J: TRBJ2-3; V: TRBV4-3; D: NA
DNA: TGTGCCAGCAGCGGGGGAGGGACAGGGCTTCTCACAGATACGCAGTATTTT; CDR3: CASSGGGTGLLTDTQYF; size: many; J: TRBJ2-3; V: TRBV12-3/TRBV12-4; D: TRBD1
DNA: TGTGCCAGCAGCGCTGCCCAGCCCGAGCAGTACTTC; CDR3: CASSAAQPEQYF; size: NA; J: TRBJ2-7; V: TRBV7-8; D: NA
DNA: TGCGCCAGCAGCTTACAGCTGGCCACCGGGGAGCTGTTTTTT; CDR3: CASSLQLATGELFF; size: many; J: TRBJ2-2; V: TRBV5-1; D: NA
DNA: TGTGCCAGCAGTTACTCAGGGGGGCCCGGAGAGCCCCAGCATTTT; CDR3: CASSYSGGPGEPQHF; size: many; J: TRBJ1-5; V: TRBV6-5; D: NA
DNA: TGTGCCAGCAGCTTGTTGGTAGTTGAGGATACCTGGAACGAGCAGTACTTC; CDR3: CASSLLVVEDTWNEQYF; size: many; J: TRBJ2-7; V: TRBV5-6; D: NA
DNA: TGCGCCAGCAGCCCACTGACAGGGTGGGAGACCCAGTACTTC; CDR3: CASSPLTGWETQYF; size: few; J: TRBJ2-5; V: TRBV5-1; D: TRBD1
DNA: TGCAGTGGGGCTAGCGACGGCACAGATACGCAGTATTTT; CDR3: CSGASDGTDTQYF; size: few; J: TRBJ2-3; V: TRBV20-1; D: NA